This TCR beta chain originates from a study of long-term antiretroviral therapy in people with HIV. Runs used v3.0 of the immunoSEQ assay and were done at survey level. Measured with immunoSEQ multiplex PCR; TCRdb has only the in-frame clones, and not every one. The data hold about 23,000 clones, with about 88% observed a single time. V was pared by 5 bases and J by 10 bases, with 10 bases of the junction left unmatched. The CDR3 extends over 15 amino acids. Germline V gives CDR1 SGHNT, CDR2 YENEEA. This sequence joins TRBV11-3 and TRBJ2-1; 11 nucleotides agree with TRBD2. The sequencing here drew on unsorted PBMCs, taken 0.6 years after starting antiretroviral therapy. The TCR originated in a man between 60 and 75 years old with HIV. The CDR3 protein is CASSPPGTSGAEQFF. DNA for the CDR3: TGTGCCAGCAGCCCACCCGGGACTAGCGGAGCAGAGCAGTTCTTC.